This entry is about one TCR beta chain. Sequencing used immunoSEQ multiplex PCR; TCRdb keeps in-frame clones, though not all of them. The sample includes around 38,000 clones, 70% to 80% of them seen just once. These data belong to a study of PD-1 blockade in mismatch repair-deficient tumors. Looking at the study overall: Patients had fewer than 15 mismatch repair-deficient cancer types and were previously treated and progressing.

The CDR3 length is 14 residues. Germline values: CDR1 MNHEY, CDR2 SVGAGI. Trimming shortened V by 6 bases and J by 2 bases, and 11 bases separated the two germline ends. PCR or immunohistochemistry showed mismatch repair deficiency in every enrolled patient. Sequenced material: peripheral blood, taken 4 weeks after starting pembrolizumab. The origin of this receptor is an adult with mismatch repair-deficient cancer. The chain joins TRBV6-5 to TRBJ2-1; D gene unclear. Written as DNA, the CDR3 is TGTGCCAGCAGGCGCCGGGTTACCTACAATGAGCAGTTCTTC. This encodes CASRRRVTYNEQFF.